In its sample, the clone carrying this TCR beta chain was seen once. The sample belongs to a study of T cell responses to AZD1222 COVID-19 vaccine. Sequenced by immunoSEQ multiplex PCR; TCRdb stores in-frame clones only, minus some. This table holds 70,000 to 95,000 clones, about nine tenths found once. With 4 bases removed from V and 9 bases from J, the gap between germline ends came to 14 bases. This CDR3 comprises 13 residues. The germline gives CDR1 SGHKS, CDR2 YYEKEE (reference sequence). This sample comprised peripheral blood, obtained on day 0 of MenACWY control vaccination. The chain has TRBV5-5 and TRBJ1-3, with a weak D call TRBD1 (5 bases). The source of this sequence is an adult in good health. CDR3 in amino acids: CASSQEPQGTIYF. The CDR3 nucleotides read TGTGCCAGCAGCCAGGAGCCCCAGGGCACCATATATTTT.